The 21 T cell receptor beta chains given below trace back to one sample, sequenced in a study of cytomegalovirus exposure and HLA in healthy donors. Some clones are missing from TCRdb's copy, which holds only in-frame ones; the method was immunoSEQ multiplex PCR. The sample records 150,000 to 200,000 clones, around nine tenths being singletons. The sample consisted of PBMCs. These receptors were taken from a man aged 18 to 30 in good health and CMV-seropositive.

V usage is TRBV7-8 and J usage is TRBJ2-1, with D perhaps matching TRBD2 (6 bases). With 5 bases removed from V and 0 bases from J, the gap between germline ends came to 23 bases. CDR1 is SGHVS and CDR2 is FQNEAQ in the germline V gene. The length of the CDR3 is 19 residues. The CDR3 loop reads CASSQKTRLVDSSYNEQFF. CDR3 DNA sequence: TGTGCCAGCAGCCAAAAAACGAGACTAGTCGATAGCTCCTACAATGAGCAGTTCTTC.

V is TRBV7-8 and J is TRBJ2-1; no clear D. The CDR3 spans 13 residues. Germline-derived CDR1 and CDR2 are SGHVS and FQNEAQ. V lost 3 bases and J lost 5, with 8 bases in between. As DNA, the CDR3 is TGTGCCAGCAGCTTCGGTTTAAACAATGAGCAGTTCTTC. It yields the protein CASSFGLNNEQFF.

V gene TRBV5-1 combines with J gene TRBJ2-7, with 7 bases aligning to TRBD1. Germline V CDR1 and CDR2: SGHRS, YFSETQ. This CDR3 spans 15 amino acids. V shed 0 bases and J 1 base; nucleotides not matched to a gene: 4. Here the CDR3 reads CASSLVVRGSYEQYF. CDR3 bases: TGCGCCAGCAGCTTGGTAGTCAGGGGGTCCTACGAGCAGTACTTC. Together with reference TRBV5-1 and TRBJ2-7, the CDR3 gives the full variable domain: KAGVTQTPRYLIKTRGQQVTLSCSPISGHRSVSWYQQTPGQGLQFLFEYFSETQRNKGNFPGRFSGRQFSNSRSEMNVSTLELGDSALYLCASSLVVRGSYEQYFGPGTRLTVT.

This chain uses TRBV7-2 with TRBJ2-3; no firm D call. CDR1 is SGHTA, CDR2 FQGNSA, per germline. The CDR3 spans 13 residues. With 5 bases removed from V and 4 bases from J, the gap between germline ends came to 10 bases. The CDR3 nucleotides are TGTGCCAGCAGCAAGGAGTGGGCAGATACGCAGTATTTT. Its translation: CASSKEWADTQYF.

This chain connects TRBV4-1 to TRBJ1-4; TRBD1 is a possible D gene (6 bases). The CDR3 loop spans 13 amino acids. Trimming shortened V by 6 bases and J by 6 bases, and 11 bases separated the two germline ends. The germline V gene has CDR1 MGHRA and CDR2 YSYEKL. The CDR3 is CASSQDSYEKLFF. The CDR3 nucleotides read TGCGCCAGCAGTCAGGACAGCTATGAAAAACTGTTTTTT.

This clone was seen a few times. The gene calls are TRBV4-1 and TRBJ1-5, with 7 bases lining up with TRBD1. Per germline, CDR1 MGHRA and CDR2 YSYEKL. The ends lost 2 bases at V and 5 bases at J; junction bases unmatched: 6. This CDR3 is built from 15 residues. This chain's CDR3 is CASSQWTQGDQPQHF. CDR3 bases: TGCGCCAGCAGCCAATGGACCCAGGGGGATCAGCCCCAGCATTTT.

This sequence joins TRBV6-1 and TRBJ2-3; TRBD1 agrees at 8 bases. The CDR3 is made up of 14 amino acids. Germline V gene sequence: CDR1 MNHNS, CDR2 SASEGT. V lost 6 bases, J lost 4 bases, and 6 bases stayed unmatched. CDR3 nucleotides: TGTGCCAGCAGCCGACAGGGGATCGCAGATACGCAGTATTTT. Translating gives CASSRQGIADTQYF.

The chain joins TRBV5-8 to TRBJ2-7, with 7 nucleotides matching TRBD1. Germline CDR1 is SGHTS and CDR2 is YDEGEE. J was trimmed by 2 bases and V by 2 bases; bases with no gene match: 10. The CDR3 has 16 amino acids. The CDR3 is CASSFERFGTAYEQYF. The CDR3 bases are TGTGCCAGCAGCTTTGAAAGATTTGGGACAGCCTACGAGCAGTACTTC.

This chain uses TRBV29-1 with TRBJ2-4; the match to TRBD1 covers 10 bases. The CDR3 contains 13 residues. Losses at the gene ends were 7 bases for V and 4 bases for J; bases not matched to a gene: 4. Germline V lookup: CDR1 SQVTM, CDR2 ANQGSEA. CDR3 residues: CSAWTGGKNIQYF. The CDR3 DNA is TGCAGCGCCTGGACAGGGGGGAAAAACATTCAGTACTTC.

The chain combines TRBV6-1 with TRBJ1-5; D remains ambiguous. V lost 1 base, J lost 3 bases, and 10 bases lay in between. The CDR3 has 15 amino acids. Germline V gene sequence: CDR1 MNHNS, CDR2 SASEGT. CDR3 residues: CASSEVGADNQPQHF. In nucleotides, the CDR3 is TGTGCCAGCAGTGAAGTGGGTGCGGACAATCAGCCCCAGCATTTT.

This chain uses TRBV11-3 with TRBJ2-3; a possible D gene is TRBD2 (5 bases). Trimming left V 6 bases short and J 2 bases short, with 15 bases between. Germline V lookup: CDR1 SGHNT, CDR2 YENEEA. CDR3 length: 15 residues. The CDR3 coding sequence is TGTGCCAGCAGTTCCGAAGGACTGCACACAGATACGCAGTATTTT. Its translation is CASSSEGLHTDTQYF.

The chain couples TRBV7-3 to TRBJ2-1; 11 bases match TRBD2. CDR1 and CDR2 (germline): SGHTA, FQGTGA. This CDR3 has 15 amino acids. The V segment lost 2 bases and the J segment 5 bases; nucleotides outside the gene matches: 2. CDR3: CASSLGLAGNNEQFF. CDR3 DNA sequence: TGTGCCAGCAGCTTAGGACTAGCGGGCAACAATGAGCAGTTCTTC.

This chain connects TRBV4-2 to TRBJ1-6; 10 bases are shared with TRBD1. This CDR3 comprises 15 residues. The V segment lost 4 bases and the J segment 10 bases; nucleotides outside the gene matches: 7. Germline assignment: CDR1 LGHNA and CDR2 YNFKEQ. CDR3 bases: TGTGCCAGCAGCCCAGACGGGGACAGGGGATCACCCCTCCACTTT. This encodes CASSPDGDRGSPLHF.

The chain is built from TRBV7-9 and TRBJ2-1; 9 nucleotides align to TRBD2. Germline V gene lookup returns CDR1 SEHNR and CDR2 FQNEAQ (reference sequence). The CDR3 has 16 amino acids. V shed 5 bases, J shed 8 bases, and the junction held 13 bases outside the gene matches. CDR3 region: CASSAVSGRGGYEQFF. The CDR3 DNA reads TGTGCCAGCAGCGCTGTTAGCGGGAGAGGTGGGTATGAGCAGTTCTTC.

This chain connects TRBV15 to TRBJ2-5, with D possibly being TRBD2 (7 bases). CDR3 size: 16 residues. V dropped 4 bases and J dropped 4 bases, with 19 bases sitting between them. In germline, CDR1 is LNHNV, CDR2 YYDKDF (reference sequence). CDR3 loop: CATSKLGAGVRETQYF. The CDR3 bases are TGTGCCACCAGCAAACTGGGGGCGGGAGTGCGAGAGACCCAGTACTTC.

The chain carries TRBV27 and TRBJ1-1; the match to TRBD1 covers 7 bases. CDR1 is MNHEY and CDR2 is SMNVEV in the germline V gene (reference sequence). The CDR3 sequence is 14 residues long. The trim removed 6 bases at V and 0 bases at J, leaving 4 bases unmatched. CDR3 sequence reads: CASRRTGVNTEAFF. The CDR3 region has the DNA TGTGCCAGCAGACGGACAGGAGTGAACACTGAAGCTTTCTTT.

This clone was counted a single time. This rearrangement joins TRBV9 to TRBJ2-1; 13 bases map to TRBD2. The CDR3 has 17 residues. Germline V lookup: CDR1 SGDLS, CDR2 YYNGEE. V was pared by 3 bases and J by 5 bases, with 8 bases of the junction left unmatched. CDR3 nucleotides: TGTGCCAGCAGCGCGACGGGACTAGCGGGAAGTCACAATGAGCAGTTCTTC. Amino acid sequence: CASSATGLAGSHNEQFF.

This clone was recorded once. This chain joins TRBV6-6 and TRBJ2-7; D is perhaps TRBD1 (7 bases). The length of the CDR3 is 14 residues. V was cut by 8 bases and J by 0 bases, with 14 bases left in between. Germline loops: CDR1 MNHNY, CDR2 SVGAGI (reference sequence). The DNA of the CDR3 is TGTGCCAGCTGCCGGAGGGACAGCTCCTACGAGCAGTACTTC. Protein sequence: CASCRRDSSYEQYF.

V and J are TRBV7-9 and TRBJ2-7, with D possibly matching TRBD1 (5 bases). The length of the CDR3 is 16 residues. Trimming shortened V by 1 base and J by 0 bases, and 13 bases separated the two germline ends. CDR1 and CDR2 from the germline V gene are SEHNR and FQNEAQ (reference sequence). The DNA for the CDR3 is TGTGCCAGCAGCTTAGTAGGGGCGCTTAGCTCCTACGAGCAGTACTTC. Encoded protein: CASSLVGALSSYEQYF.

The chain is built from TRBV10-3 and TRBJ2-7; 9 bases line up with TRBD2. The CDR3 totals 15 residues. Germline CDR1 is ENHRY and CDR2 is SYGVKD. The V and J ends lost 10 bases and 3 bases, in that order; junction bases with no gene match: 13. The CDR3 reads CATSPGLAHIYEQYF. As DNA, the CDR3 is TGTGCCACCTCACCGGGACTAGCCCATATCTACGAGCAGTACTTC.

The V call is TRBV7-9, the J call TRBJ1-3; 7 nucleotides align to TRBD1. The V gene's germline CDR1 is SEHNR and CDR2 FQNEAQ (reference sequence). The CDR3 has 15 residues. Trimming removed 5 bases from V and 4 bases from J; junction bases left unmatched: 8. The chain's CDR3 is CASSLTGARGNTIYF. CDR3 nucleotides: TGTGCCAGCAGCCTAACAGGGGCTCGCGGAAACACCATATATTTT.